These 24 T cell receptor beta chains were all obtained from the same sample, sequenced in a study of T cell changes during pregnancy in multiple sclerosis (dated by TCRdb to 2018 to 2020). Preparation of the library involved the immunoSEQ multiplex PCR assay. Held by TCRdb, this immuneACCESS table contains in-frame sequences only and omits some clones. Under half of the omission traces to an unresolved V gene where checked; the cause of the rest is unknown. Across this sample there are 65,000 to 95,000 clones, with more than 85% seen only once. Jointly, the top ten make up 2.5% to 3% of the sample. The source material was peripheral blood, sampled after pregnancy. The receptors were sampled from a female donor in good health, enrolled as a control in a pregnancy study.

The chain is built from TRBV11-2 and TRBJ2-5; tentatively, D is TRBD2 (5 bases). CDR1 SGHAT and CDR2 FQNNGV come from the germline V gene. The V and J ends lost 6 bases and 7 bases respectively, with 15 bases between them. This CDR3 is built from 13 residues. CDR3: CASRNTAEGTQYF. The CDR3 bases are TGTGCCAGCAGAAATACAGCGGAAGGGACCCAGTACTTC. Looking up the rest from reference TRBV11-2 and TRBJ2-5 gives the full variable domain: EAGVAQSPRYKIIEKRQSVAFWCNPISGHATLYWYQQILGQGPKLLIQFQNNGVVDDSQLPKDRFSAERLKGVDSTLKIQPAKLEDSAVYLCASRNTAEGTQYFGPGTRLLVL.

This sequence joins TRBV4-1 and TRBJ2-7; 11 bases are shared with TRBD2. The germline CDR1 and CDR2 sequences are MGHRA and YSYEKL. The CDR3 has 15 amino acids. V gave up 2 bases and J gave up 1 base; unmatched junction bases: 1. The CDR3 DNA reads TGCGCCAGCAGCCAATCTAGCGGGAGGTCCTACGAGCAGTACTTC. It specifies CASSQSSGRSYEQYF.

V is TRBV6-6 and J is TRBJ1-1, with D uncertain. In germline, CDR1 is MNHNY, CDR2 SVGAGI (reference sequence). Trimming removed 6 bases at V and 2 bases at J, with 4 bases between. The CDR3 runs 11 residues. The CDR3 bases are TGTGCCAGCAGCCATAACACTGAAGCTTTCTTT. This gives the protein CASSHNTEAFF.

V gene TRBV9 combines with J gene TRBJ1-3; tentative D call: TRBD1 (5 bases). Per germline, CDR1 SGDLS and CDR2 YYNGEE. The CDR3 totals 18 residues. V was cut by 1 base and J by 1 base, with 18 bases left in between. CDR3 region: CASSVSGFALGSGNTIYF. In DNA form, the CDR3 reads TGTGCCAGCAGCGTATCAGGGTTCGCTCTAGGTTCTGGAAACACCATATATTTT.

The CDR3 nucleotides read TGTGCCACCAGCAGCGGACAGGGGGCTAGGTCTTTCTATGGCTACACCTTC. This sequence encodes CATSSGQGARSFYGYTF. The J gene is TRBJ1-2, the V gene TRBV15; 11 bases map to TRBD1. V lost 3 bases to trimming and J lost 4 bases; unmatched junction nucleotides: 10. CDR1 is LNHNV and CDR2 is YYDKDF in the germline V gene (reference sequence). The CDR3 sequence is 17 residues long.

The chain links TRBV25-1 to TRBJ2-1, with 7 bases fitting TRBD1. From germline, CDR1 is MGHDK and CDR2 SYGVNS. Unmatched junction bases numbered 9, after V lost 4 bases and J lost 6 bases. The CDR3 is made up of 15 amino acids. The DNA of the CDR3 is TGTGCCAGCAGTGCCTTACAGGGGCCCTTCAATGAGCAGTTCTTC. Its translation: CASSALQGPFNEQFF. The full variable domain, its missing parts supplied by reference TRBV25-1 and TRBJ2-1, is EADIYQTPRYLVIGTGKKITLECSQTMGHDKMYWYQQDPGMELHLIHYSYGVNSTEKGDLSSESTVSRIRTEHFPLTLESARPSHTSQYLCASSALQGPFNEQFFGPGTRLTVL.

The chain carries TRBV19 and TRBJ2-7; TRBD2 might be the D (5 bases). The CDR3 extends over 13 amino acids. Trimming stripped 3 bases from V and 7 bases from J, with 13 bases between. Germline V CDR1 and CDR2: LNHDA, SQIVND (reference sequence). The CDR3 loop reads CASSISTPGEQYF. Written as DNA, the CDR3 is TGTGCCAGTAGTATTTCCACGCCGGGGGAGCAGTACTTC.

The chain couples TRBV4-1 to TRBJ2-6, with D possibly matching TRBD2 (6 bases). Trimming removed 4 bases at V and 4 bases at J, with 26 bases between. The CDR3 runs to 20 residues. Germline assignment: CDR1 MGHRA and CDR2 YSYEKL. CDR3 amino acids: CASSLPRGTVPNRGANVLTF. In nucleotides, the CDR3 is TGCGCCAGCAGCCTACCTCGGGGGACCGTCCCCAATCGGGGGGCCAACGTCCTGACTTTC.

This sequence joins TRBV5-1 and TRBJ2-3, with 9 bases identical to TRBD1. After removal of 9 bases from V and 5 bases from J, the junction contained 13 bases not matched to a gene. The CDR3 consists of 15 residues. Germline CDR1 and CDR2: SGHRS and YFSETQ. The CDR3 nucleotides read TGCGCCACCCAGACAGGGGGAAATTTTGGAGATACGCAGTATTTT. This sequence encodes CATQTGGNFGDTQYF.

The sample holds one count of this clone. This chain links TRBV18 with TRBJ2-3, with D possibly being TRBD2 (5 bases). Trimming took 3 bases from V and 8 from J, leaving 12 bases between them. The CDR3 covers 13 residues. Germline CDR1 and CDR2: KGHSH and LQKENI. CDR3 region: CASSPVTAGTQYF. Here the CDR3 DNA reads TGTGCCAGCTCACCGGTGACGGCGGGTACGCAGTATTTT.

This chain connects TRBV5-4 to TRBJ2-2; tentative D call: TRBD2 (5 bases). In germline, CDR1 is SGHNT, CDR2 YYREEE (reference sequence). V lost 0 bases, J lost 4 bases, and 10 bases lay in between. There are 15 residues in the CDR3. CDR3 in amino acids: CASSLVLDPTGELFF. CDR3 DNA: TGTGCCAGCAGCTTGGTACTAGACCCCACCGGGGAGCTGTTTTTT.

The chain joins TRBV27 to TRBJ2-1; D perhaps matches TRBD2 (6 bases). The germline CDR1 and CDR2 sequences are MNHEY and SMNVEV (reference sequence). This CDR3 contains 14 residues. V was clipped by 8 bases and J by 4 bases, with 15 bases between them. CDR3 in amino acids: CASSSGLLYNEQFF. The CDR3 nucleotides read TGTGCCAGCTCGTCGGGACTCCTATACAATGAGCAGTTCTTC.

The chain has TRBV27 and TRBJ2-1, with TRBD2 matching over 7 bases. Germline CDR1 is MNHEY and CDR2 is SMNVEV (reference sequence). V dropped 4 bases and J dropped 7; count of bases not matched to a gene: 10. The CDR3 totals 15 residues. CDR3 sequence reads: CASSSSGASGNEQFF. CDR3 coding DNA: TGTGCCAGCAGTTCAAGCGGGGCCTCGGGGAATGAGCAGTTCTTC.

This chain links TRBV5-5 with TRBJ2-3; 11 nucleotides match TRBD2. The CDR3 is made up of 16 amino acids. Looked up from germline, CDR1 is SGHKS and CDR2 is YYEKEE (reference sequence). The V gene end was trimmed by 0 bases and the J gene end by 0 bases; junction bases not matched to a gene: 0. The CDR3 region has the DNA TGTGCCAGCAGCTTGGGACTAGCGGGGAGCACAGATACGCAGTATTTT. Translating gives CASSLGLAGSTDTQYF.

The J gene is TRBJ2-2, the V gene TRBV9, with D maybe TRBD1 (5 bases). Trimming cost V 3 bases and J 6 bases, with 12 bases left between them. Germline CDR1 is SGDLS and CDR2 is YYNGEE. This CDR3 contains 14 residues. The CDR3 loop reads CASSGKDRAGELFF. CDR3 nucleotides: TGTGCCAGCAGCGGAAAAGACAGAGCCGGGGAGCTGTTTTTT.

The V and J genes are TRBV4-1 and TRBJ1-5; a weak D match, TRBD1 (5 bases). Germline values: CDR1 MGHRA, CDR2 YSYEKL. The CDR3 totals 15 residues. V was pared by 1 base and J by 2 bases, with 9 bases between. The CDR3: CASSQGGAGNQPQHF. CDR3 in DNA: TGCGCCAGCAGCCAAGGTGGGGCCGGCAATCAGCCCCAGCATTTT.

The chain combines TRBV21-1 with TRBJ2-7; whether TRBD2, the table's D call, matches the DNA was not checked. TRBV21-1 is a pseudogene. CDR3 length equals 12 residues. CDR3 sequence reads: CAPRPGAYEQYF. The CDR3 DNA reads TGTGCCCCCAGACCCGGGGCCTACGAGCAGTACTTC.

This clone has only a few counts. Other nucleotide sequences from this sample produce the same CDR3. The chain uses TRBV7-2 and TRBJ1-1; maybe TRBD1 (5 bases). Germline-derived CDR1 and CDR2 are SGHTA and FQGNSA. CDR3 length equals 15 residues. V dropped 1 base and J dropped 3 bases, with 12 bases sitting between them. CDR3: CASSLGGVGDTEAFF. In DNA form, the CDR3 reads TGTGCCAGCAGCTTAGGGGGGGTCGGGGACACTGAAGCTTTCTTT.

This chain links TRBV7-9 with TRBJ2-7; possible D gene TRBD1, 6 bases. V lost 1 base and J lost 6, with 13 bases in between. The CDR3 runs 14 residues. The germline V gene encodes CDR1 SEHNR and CDR2 FQNEAQ (reference sequence). The CDR3 DNA follows: TGTGCCAGCAGCTTAGTAGCAGGGGCTGGCGAGCAGTACTTC. As protein: CASSLVAGAGEQYF.

The chain carries TRBV7-6 and TRBJ2-2; 7 positions match TRBD1. This CDR3 comprises 20 residues. The V and J ends lost 2 bases and 0 bases, in that order; junction bases with no gene match: 15. From germline, CDR1 is SGHVS and CDR2 FNYEAQ. The CDR3 DNA is TGTGCCAGCAGCTTAACCAATCCGGGCAGGGGGTTGACGAACACCGGGGAGCTGTTTTTT. Its translation is CASSLTNPGRGLTNTGELFF.

The V gene is TRBV2, the J gene TRBJ2-3, with a possible D match to TRBD1 (6 bases). The CDR3 is 15 amino acids. V was cut by 6 bases and J by 3 bases, with 16 bases left in between. Germline V gene sequence: CDR1 SNHLY, CDR2 FYNNEI. CDR3 protein: CASRVTGIETDTQYF. In DNA form, the CDR3 reads TGTGCCAGCAGGGTAACAGGGATAGAGACAGATACGCAGTATTTT.

This rearrangement joins TRBV10-1 to TRBJ1-1; no firm D call. Per germline, CDR1 WNHNN and CDR2 SYGVQD (reference sequence). The ends were cut back, 4 bases at V and 2 bases at J, with 8 bases in the middle. This CDR3 is 13 amino acids long. The CDR3 DNA follows: TGCGCCAGCAGTGCGCAGACAAACACTGAAGCTTTCTTT. Residues: CASSAQTNTEAFF.

This clone has only one observation. V and J are TRBV7-2 and TRBJ2-5; possible D gene TRBD1, 6 bases. Trimming removed 2 bases from V and 4 bases from J, with 8 bases in between. Germline values: CDR1 SGHTA, CDR2 FQGNSA. The CDR3 consists of 13 residues. CDR3 sequence reads: CASSLSRGETQYF. The CDR3 nucleotides are TGTGCCAGCAGCTTAAGCAGGGGAGAGACCCAGTACTTC.

The chain has TRBV27 and TRBJ2-7; 11 bases agree with TRBD2. J gave up 0 bases and V 5 bases, and 6 bases lay outside the gene matches. This CDR3 contains 16 residues. CDR1 is MNHEY, CDR2 SMNVEV, per germline (reference sequence). The CDR3 DNA is TGTGCCAGCAGTCTATGGGGGACTAGCGGCTCCTACGAGCAGTACTTC. Its translation is CASSLWGTSGSYEQYF.